One T cell receptor (beta chain) is described in this entry. Vbeta (60) and Jbeta (13) primers were used in the PCR. Sequencing used immunoSEQ multiplex PCR; TCRdb keeps in-frame clones, though not all of them. The sample shows 200,000 to 250,000 clones, 70% to 85% of them seen only once. V gave up 4 bases and J gave up 5 bases, with 11 bases separating them. This CDR3 region has 13 residues. Germline V CDR1 and CDR2: MNHNS, SASEGT. These data come from a study of cytomegalovirus exposure and HLA in healthy donors. The TCR was taken from an older woman in good health and CMV-seropositive. The specimen sequenced was PBMCs. The J gene is TRBJ1-2, the V gene TRBV6-1, with TRBD1 as a possible D gene (5 bases). In nucleotides, the CDR3 is TGTGCCAGCAGTGTCAAAGACAGTTATGGCTACACCTTC. It codes for CASSVKDSYGYTF.